What follows describes a single T cell receptor beta chain. Its specificity is not known. Germline assignment: CDR1 SQVTM and CDR2 ANQGSEA. This CDR3 contains 13 residues. The ends were cut back, 1 base at V and 3 bases at J, with 10 bases in the middle. The library targeted TCRbeta and was prepared with unique molecular identifiers. TCRdb itself ran the PCR reads through MiXCR, one entry per CDR3 protein. The sample yields fewer than 1 million distinct CDR3 sequences, roughly 15% seen once. The entry originates in a study of T-cell reconstitution after alpha-beta-depleted transplantation in children. Whole-study findings and limits: Reportedly, alpha-beta T cells present about two months post-transplant originated from several hundred expanded clones of graft origin. T cells produced anew were the main source of T-cell counts and diversity one year after transplant.

This sequence originates from a male patient younger than 18 who had a stem cell transplant for acute lymphoblastic leukemia, so the T cells may come from the graft donor. The specimen comprised PBMCs, mostly from graft donor cells, sampled 360 days after TCRalphabeta/CD19-depleted stem cell transplant. This chain joins TRBV29-1 and TRBJ2-7, with D perhaps being TRBD1 or TRBD2 (5 bases each). The CDR3 loop reads CSVEGDGGYEQYF. The CDR3 DNA reads as TGCAGCGTTGAAGGGGACGGTGGCTACGAGCAGTACTTC.